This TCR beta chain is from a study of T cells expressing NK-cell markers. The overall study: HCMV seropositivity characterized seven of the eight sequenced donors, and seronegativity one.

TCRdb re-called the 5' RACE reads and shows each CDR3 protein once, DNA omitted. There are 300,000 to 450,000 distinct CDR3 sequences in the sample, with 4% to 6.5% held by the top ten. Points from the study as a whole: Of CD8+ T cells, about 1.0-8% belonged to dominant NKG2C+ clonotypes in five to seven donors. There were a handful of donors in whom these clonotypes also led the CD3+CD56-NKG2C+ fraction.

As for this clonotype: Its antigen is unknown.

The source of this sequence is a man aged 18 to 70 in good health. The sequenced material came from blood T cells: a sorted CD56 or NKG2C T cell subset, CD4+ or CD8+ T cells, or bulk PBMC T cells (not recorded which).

CDR3 sequence reads: CASSFGTAYEQYF. This rearrangement joins TRBV7-9 to TRBJ2-7; TCRdb gives TRBD1 as the D gene, but with no DNA this cannot be confirmed. The CDR3 loop spans 13 amino acids. Germline values: CDR1 SEHNR, CDR2 FQNEAQ (reference sequence).